Following are 7 T cell receptor beta chains from one sample sequenced in a study of T cells in Graves' hyperthyroidism and ophthalmopathy. Amplification of TCR beta CDR3 regions was performed using RNA transcripts as template. The HTBI primer set was used in a first-round RT-PCR of the TCR CDR3. TCRdb analysed the multiplex PCR reads with MiXCR anew, one entry per CDR3 protein. The repertoire consists of hundreds of thousands of distinct CDR3 sequences, with approximately 14% occurring once and the leading ten covering 3.5% to 4.5%. The sequenced sample was blood. The source is a woman between 40 and 55 years old with Graves' ophthalmopathy.

The chain carries TRBV20-1 and TRBJ1-6, with 8 bases matching TRBD1. This CDR3 comprises 16 residues. The germline V gene has CDR1 DFQATT and CDR2 SNEGSKA (reference sequence). The ends lost 1 base at V and 7 bases at J; junction bases unmatched: 9. CDR3 residues: CSARAPGQGTNSPLHF. CDR3 nucleotides: TGCAGTGCTAGAGCCCCCGGACAGGGAACAAATTCACCCCTCCACTTT.

This clonotype was counted at least ten times. The genes are TRBV6-5 and TRBJ1-1; D gene ambiguous. The CDR3 has 12 amino acids. CDR1 is MNHEY, CDR2 SVGAGI, per germline. V was cut by 4 bases and J by 2 bases, with 5 bases left in between. The chain's CDR3 is CASSSDNTEAFF. CDR3 DNA sequence: TGTGCCAGCAGTTCAGATAACACTGAAGCTTTCTTT.

CDR3 protein: CASSLAGEGANHYGYTF. As DNA, the CDR3 is TGTGCCAGCAGCTTAGCGGGGGAGGGGGCGAACCACTATGGCTACACCTTC. The gene calls are TRBV7-2 and TRBJ1-2; 7 bases match TRBD1. Per germline, CDR1 SGHTA and CDR2 FQGNSA. Losses at the gene ends were 0 bases for V and 3 bases for J; bases not matched to a gene: 10. The CDR3 length is 17 residues.

Ten or more counts support this clonotype. The chain recombines TRBV30 with TRBJ2-2, with 11 bases that match TRBD2. The germline CDR1 and CDR2 sequences are GTSNPN and SVGIG (reference sequence). The CDR3 loop spans 15 amino acids. The V segment lost 3 bases and the J segment 6 bases; nucleotides outside the gene matches: 6. The CDR3 nucleotides are TGTGCCTGGAGGACGACTAGCGGGAAGGCCGGGGAGCTGTTTTTT. Its translation is CAWRTTSGKAGELFF. Based on the CDR3 plus reference TRBV30 and TRBJ2-2, the full variable domain is SQTIHQWPATLVQPVGSPLSLECTVEGTSNPNLYWYRQAAGRGLQLLFYSVGIGQISSEVPQNLSASRPQDRQFILSSKKLLLSDSGFYLCAWRTTSGKAGELFFGEGSRLTVL.

This chain joins TRBV20-1 and TRBJ2-1; 9 bases align to TRBD1. V dropped 5 bases and J dropped 0; count of bases not matched to a gene: 2. The CDR3 extends over 14 amino acids. Germline CDR1 DFQATT, CDR2 SNEGSKA (reference sequence). The CDR3 reads CSAGGQGSYNEQFF. The CDR3 DNA sequence: TGCAGTGCTGGGGGACAGGGCTCCTACAATGAGCAGTTCTTC.

This clonotype was detected many times. This rearrangement joins TRBV27 to TRBJ2-7; tentatively, D is TRBD1 (5 bases). The CDR3 consists of 12 residues. Germline loops: CDR1 MNHEY, CDR2 SMNVEV (reference sequence). V lost 1 base, J lost 6 bases, and 7 bases lay in between. CDR3 protein: CASSLFQGEQYF. The DNA for the CDR3 is TGTGCCAGCAGTTTATTTCAGGGCGAGCAGTACTTC.

This clonotype was observed a handful of times. This rearrangement joins TRBV5-1 to TRBJ1-6, with 10 bases matching TRBD1. Germline V CDR1 and CDR2: SGHRS, YFSETQ. V shed 5 bases and J 8 bases; nucleotides not matched to a gene: 1. CDR3 length: 13 residues. The CDR3 region is CASRGQGDSPLHF. CDR3 nucleotide sequence: TGCGCCAGCAGAGGACAGGGGGATTCACCCCTCCACTTT.